One sample yielded the 17 T cell receptor beta chains listed below, sequenced in a study of early T cells in non-severe SARS-CoV-2 infection. TCRdb ran MiXCR on the 5' RACE reads and lists one entry per CDR3 protein. This table holds 60,000 to 90,000 distinct CDR3 sequences, roughly 16% found once. Material: whole blood. The receptors originated from an adult who was a healthcare worker with PCR-confirmed SARS-CoV-2 infection or an uninfected control (not recorded which).

This clonotype has more than one count but fewer than ten. This sequence joins TRBV29-1 and TRBJ2-5; no reliable D call. V was clipped by 5 bases and J by 2 bases, with 9 bases between them. The germline V gene encodes CDR1 SQVTM and CDR2 ANQGSEA. The CDR3 runs 12 residues. The CDR3 region has the DNA TGCAGCGTTCTTAGGACGCAAGAGACCCAGTACTTC. Residues: CSVLRTQETQYF.

In its sample, this clonotype was seen a few times. This chain uses TRBV7-6 with TRBJ2-2; D remains unclear. This CDR3 contains 17 residues. CDR1 is SGHVS, CDR2 FNYEAQ, per germline. V lost 5 bases and J lost 1, with 17 bases in between. CDR3 nucleotide sequence: TGTGCCAGCAGCCCGATTCCCCGGGCAGGGAACACCGGGGAGCTGTTTTTT. It specifies CASSPIPRAGNTGELFF.

Only a few counts were recorded for this clonotype. The rearrangement uses TRBV3-1 and TRBJ2-1, with D uncertain. The germline gives CDR1 LGHDT, CDR2 YNNKEL (reference sequence). The CDR3 is 14 amino acids. V lost 2 bases and J 9 bases, leaving 14 bases between the germline ends. DNA of the CDR3: TGTGCCAGCAGCCAATTCAAGACTCCCGGTGAGCAGTTCTTC. It codes for CASSQFKTPGEQFF.

The chain links TRBV6-2 or TRBV6-3 to TRBJ1-5; 11 bases line up with TRBD1. The V gene end was trimmed by 8 bases and the J gene end by 3 bases; junction bases not matched to a gene: 9. This CDR3 has 16 amino acids. Germline V gene data show CDR1 as MNHEY and CDR2 as SVGEGT. DNA of the CDR3: TGTGCCAGCCGTACTCCGGGACAGGGGGACAATCAGCCCCAGCATTTT. Translated: CASRTPGQGDNQPQHF.

CDR3 in amino acids: CASSPPWQGPYGYTF. The DNA for the CDR3 is TGTGCCAGCTCACCACCCTGGCAGGGCCCCTATGGCTACACCTTC. This sequence joins TRBV18 and TRBJ1-2, with D tentatively TRBD1 (5 bases). Trimming took 0 bases from V and 4 from J, leaving 12 bases between them. Germline values: CDR1 KGHSH, CDR2 LQKENI. This CDR3 has 15 amino acids.

A few counts support this clonotype. V gene TRBV3-1 combines with J gene TRBJ1-2; D is uncertain. There are 18 residues in the CDR3. Trimming took off 1 base at V and 0 bases at J, with 18 bases between the two ends. CDR1 LGHDT and CDR2 YNNKEL come from the germline V gene (reference sequence). The CDR3 spells CASSQGIGRLYPNYGYTF. As DNA, the CDR3 is TGTGCCAGCAGCCAAGGTATCGGCAGACTTTACCCTAACTATGGCTACACCTTC. Drawing the rest from reference TRBV3-1 and TRBJ1-2, the complete variable domain is DTAVSQTPKYLVTQMGNDKSIKCEQNLGHDTMYWYKQDSKKFLKIMFSYNNKELIINETVPNRFSPKSPDKAHLNLHINSLELGDSAVYFCASSQGIGRLYPNYGYTFGSGTRLTVV.

The chain has TRBV29-1 and TRBJ2-3; D remains unclear. This CDR3 contains 11 residues. V lost 5 bases and J 6 bases, leaving 9 bases between the germline ends. Germline CDR1 is SQVTM and CDR2 is ANQGSEA. The CDR3 region is CSVSNSDTQYF. The CDR3 region has the DNA TGCAGCGTTTCCAACTCGGATACGCAGTATTTT.

A few counts support this clonotype. The gene calls are TRBV13 and TRBJ2-7, with 10 bases fitting TRBD1. This CDR3 spans 13 amino acids. Germline trimming cut 4 bases from V and 4 bases from J; bases unmatched to any gene: 1. Germline-derived CDR1 and CDR2 are PRHDT and FYEKMQ (reference sequence). The CDR3 loop reads CASSSDRGYEQYF. DNA for the CDR3: TGTGCCAGCAGCTCGGACAGGGGGTACGAGCAGTACTTC.

There are a few counts of this clonotype. The rearrangement uses TRBV5-1 and TRBJ2-7; D is perhaps TRBD2 (6 bases). The CDR3 extends over 11 amino acids. V lost 4 bases and J 7 bases, leaving 9 bases between the germline ends. Germline loops: CDR1 SGHRS, CDR2 YFSETQ. The CDR3 coding sequence is TGCGCCAGCAGCGATCTAGCGGAGCAGTACTTC. Amino acids: CASSDLAEQYF.

This clonotype has just a few counts. CDR3 amino acids: CSVDAQEGGDTEAFF. CDR3 in DNA: TGCAGCGTTGACGCTCAGGAGGGTGGAGACACTGAAGCTTTCTTT. J is TRBJ1-1 and V is TRBV29-1; D unclear. The V end was cut by 3 bases, the J end by 3 bases, with 17 bases between. Germline V gene sequence: CDR1 SQVTM, CDR2 ANQGSEA. This CDR3 comprises 15 residues.

This clonotype was found many times. The rearrangement joins TRBV20-1 to TRBJ2-5, with D perhaps matching TRBD2 (6 bases). Trimming cost V 1 base and J 9 bases, with 15 bases left between them. Germline V gene sequence: CDR1 DFQATT, CDR2 SNEGSKA (reference sequence). The CDR3 is made up of 13 amino acids. The CDR3 region has the DNA TGCAGTGCTAGAGGGTCCGGGGGAGCACCCCAGTACTTC. Translation: CSARGSGGAPQYF.

This clonotype has just a few counts. The rearrangement joins TRBV6-5 to TRBJ2-3; TRBD2 matches at 10 bases. Per the germline V gene, CDR1 is MNHEY and CDR2 is SVGAGI. With V trimmed by 0 bases and J by 0 bases, 9 bases remained unmatched. The CDR3 sequence is 19 residues long. The CDR3, as DNA: TGTGCCAGCAGTTACTCATGGCTAGCGGGGGCCACTAGCACAGATACGCAGTATTTT. Its protein product is CASSYSWLAGATSTDTQYF.

The chain couples TRBV28 to TRBJ2-7; 7 bases line up with TRBD1. Trimming at V came to 4 bases and at J to 7 bases, leaving 4 bases not matched to a gene. Germline lookup yields CDR1 MDHEN and CDR2 SYDVKM. This CDR3 has 12 residues. DNA for the CDR3: TGTGCCAGCAGTTACCCGACAGGGGAGCAGTACTTC. This gives the protein CASSYPTGEQYF. Combining the CDR3 with reference TRBV28 and TRBJ2-7 gives the whole variable domain DVKVTQSSRYLVKRTGEKVFLECVQDMDHENMFWYRQDPGLGLRLIYFSYDVKMKEKGDIPEGYSVSREKKERFSLILESASTNQTSMYLCASSYPTGEQYFGPGTRLTVT.

This clonotype occurred many times. This sequence joins TRBV5-5 and TRBJ1-4; D is uncertain. The CDR3 contains 13 residues. V lost 2 bases and J 5 bases, leaving 7 bases between the germline ends. From germline, CDR1 is SGHKS and CDR2 YYEKEE (reference sequence). CDR3 DNA sequence: TGTGCCAGCAGCTTCACCCGGAATGAAAAACTGTTTTTT. It is translated as CASSFTRNEKLFF.

The J gene is TRBJ2-7, the V gene TRBV11-3; 7 bases are a match to TRBD1. Per germline, CDR1 SGHNT and CDR2 YENEEA. Trimming at V came to 5 bases and at J to 1 base, leaving 5 bases not matched to a gene. The CDR3 consists of 14 residues. For the CDR3, the DNA is TGTGCCAGCAGCGCTAGGGACAGATCCTACGAGCAGTACTTC. Its protein is CASSARDRSYEQYF.

This chain uses TRBV11-2 with TRBJ2-4; tentatively, D is TRBD1 or TRBD2 (6 bases each). V was trimmed by 3 bases and J by 1 base, leaving 19 bases between them. CDR1 and CDR2 from the germline V gene are SGHAT and FQNNGV. CDR3 length: 18 amino acids. The DNA of the CDR3 is TGTGCCAGCAGCTTTCCGAGGGGGGCAGGGACCGCCAAAAACATTCAGTACTTC. Translating it yields CASSFPRGAGTAKNIQYF.

This clonotype occurred a few times. V and J are TRBV20-1 and TRBJ2-7, with 7 nucleotides matching TRBD1. Trimming took 6 bases from V and 4 from J; bases not matched to a gene: 9. The CDR3 sequence is 13 residues long. Germline values: CDR1 DFQATT, CDR2 SNEGSKA (reference sequence). Written as DNA, the CDR3 is TGCAGTGCGATCCTGGACAGGAGATACGAGCAGTACTTC. Protein product: CSAILDRRYEQYF.